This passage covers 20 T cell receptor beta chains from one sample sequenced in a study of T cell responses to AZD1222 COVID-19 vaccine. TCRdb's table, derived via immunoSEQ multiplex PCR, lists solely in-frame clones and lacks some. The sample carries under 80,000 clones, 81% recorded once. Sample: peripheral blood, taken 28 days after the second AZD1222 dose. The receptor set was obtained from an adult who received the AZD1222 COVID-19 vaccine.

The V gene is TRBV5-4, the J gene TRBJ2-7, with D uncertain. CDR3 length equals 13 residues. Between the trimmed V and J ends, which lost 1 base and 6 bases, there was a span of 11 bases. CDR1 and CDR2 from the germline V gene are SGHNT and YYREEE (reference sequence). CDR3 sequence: CASSLYVQAEQYF. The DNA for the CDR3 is TGTGCCAGCAGCTTGTATGTCCAAGCCGAGCAGTACTTC.

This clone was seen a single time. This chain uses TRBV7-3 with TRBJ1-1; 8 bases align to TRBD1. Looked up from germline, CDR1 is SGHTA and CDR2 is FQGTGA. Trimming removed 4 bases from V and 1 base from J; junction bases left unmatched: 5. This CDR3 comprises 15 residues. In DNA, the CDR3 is TGTGCCAGCAGCTCCACCGGGACAGGGAACACTGAAGCTTTCTTT. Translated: CASSSTGTGNTEAFF. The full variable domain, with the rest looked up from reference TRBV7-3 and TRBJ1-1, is GAGVSQTPSNKVTEKGKYVELRCDPISGHTALYWYRQSLGQGPEFLIYFQGTGAADDSGLPNDRFFAVRPEGSVSTLKIQRTERGDSAVYLCASSSTGTGNTEAFFGQGTRLTVV.

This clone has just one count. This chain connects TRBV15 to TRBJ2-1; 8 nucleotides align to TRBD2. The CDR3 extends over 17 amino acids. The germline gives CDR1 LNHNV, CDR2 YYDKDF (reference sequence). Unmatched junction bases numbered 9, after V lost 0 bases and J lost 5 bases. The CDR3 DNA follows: TGTGCCACCAGCAGAGATATACCGGGAGGGCTCCACAATGAGCAGTTCTTC. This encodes CATSRDIPGGLHNEQFF.

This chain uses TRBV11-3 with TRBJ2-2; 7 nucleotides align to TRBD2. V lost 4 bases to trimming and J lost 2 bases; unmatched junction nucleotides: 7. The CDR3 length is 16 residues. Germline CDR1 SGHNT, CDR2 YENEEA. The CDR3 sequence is CASSSGGLYNTGELFF. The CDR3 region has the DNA TGTGCCAGCAGCTCGGGGGGACTATACAACACCGGGGAGCTGTTTTTT.

Here the CDR3 reads CASSFGNSPLHF. The CDR3 nucleotides are TGTGCCAGCAGTTTCGGGAATTCACCCCTCCACTTT. The rearrangement joins TRBV27 to TRBJ1-6; D is ambiguous. The CDR3 has 12 amino acids. CDR1 MNHEY and CDR2 SMNVEV come from the germline V gene (reference sequence). Trimming stripped 3 bases from V and 7 bases from J, with 4 bases between.

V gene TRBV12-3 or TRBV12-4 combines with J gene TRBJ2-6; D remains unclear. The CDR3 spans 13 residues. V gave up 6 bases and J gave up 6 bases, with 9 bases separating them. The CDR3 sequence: CASRRREANVLTF. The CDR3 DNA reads TGTGCCAGCAGGAGGAGAGAGGCCAACGTCCTGACTTTC.

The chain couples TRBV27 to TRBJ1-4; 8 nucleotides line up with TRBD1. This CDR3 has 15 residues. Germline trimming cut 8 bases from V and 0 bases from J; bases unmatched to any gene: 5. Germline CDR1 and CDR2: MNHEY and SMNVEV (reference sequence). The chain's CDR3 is CASRRTGPTNEKLFF. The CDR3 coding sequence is TGTGCCAGCCGACGGACAGGGCCAACTAATGAAAAACTGTTTTTT.

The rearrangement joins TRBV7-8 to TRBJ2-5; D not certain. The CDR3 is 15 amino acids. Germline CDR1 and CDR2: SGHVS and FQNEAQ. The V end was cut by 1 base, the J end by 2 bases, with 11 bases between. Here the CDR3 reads CASSLVRPYQETQYF. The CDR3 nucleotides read TGTGCCAGCAGCTTAGTCAGGCCATATCAAGAGACCCAGTACTTC.

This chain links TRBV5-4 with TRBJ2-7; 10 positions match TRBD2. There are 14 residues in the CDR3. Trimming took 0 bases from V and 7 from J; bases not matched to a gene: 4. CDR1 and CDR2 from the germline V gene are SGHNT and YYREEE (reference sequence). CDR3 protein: CASSLDGTSEEQYF. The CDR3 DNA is TGTGCCAGCAGCTTGGACGGGACTAGCGAAGAGCAGTACTTC.

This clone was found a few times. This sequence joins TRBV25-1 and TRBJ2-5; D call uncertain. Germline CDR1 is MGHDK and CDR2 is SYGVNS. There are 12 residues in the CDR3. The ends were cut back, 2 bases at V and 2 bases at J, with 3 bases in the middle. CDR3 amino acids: CASSEQQETQYF. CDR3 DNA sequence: TGTGCCAGCAGTGAACAGCAAGAGACCCAGTACTTC.

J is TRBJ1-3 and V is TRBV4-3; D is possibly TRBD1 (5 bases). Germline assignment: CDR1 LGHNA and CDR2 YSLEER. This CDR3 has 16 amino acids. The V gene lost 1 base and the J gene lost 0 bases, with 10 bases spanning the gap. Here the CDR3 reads CASSQAVGVSGNTIYF. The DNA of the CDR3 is TGCGCCAGCAGCCAAGCGGTAGGGGTCTCTGGAAACACCATATATTTT.

The CDR3 protein is CASSQDLRLAGEGGTDTQYF. In DNA, the CDR3 is TGTGCCAGCAGCCAAGATCTACGACTAGCGGGAGAAGGAGGCACAGATACGCAGTATTTT. The chain is built from TRBV14 and TRBJ2-3; 12 nucleotides match TRBD2. The CDR3 has 20 residues. V gave up 0 bases and J gave up 1 base; unmatched junction bases: 11. Per the germline V gene, CDR1 is SGHDN and CDR2 is FVKESK.

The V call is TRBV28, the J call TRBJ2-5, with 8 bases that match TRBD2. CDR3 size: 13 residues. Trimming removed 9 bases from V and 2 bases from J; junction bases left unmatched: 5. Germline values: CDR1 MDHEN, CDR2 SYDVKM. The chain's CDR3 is CASGAGGQETQYF. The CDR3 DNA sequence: TGTGCCAGTGGGGCGGGGGGTCAAGAGACCCAGTACTTC.

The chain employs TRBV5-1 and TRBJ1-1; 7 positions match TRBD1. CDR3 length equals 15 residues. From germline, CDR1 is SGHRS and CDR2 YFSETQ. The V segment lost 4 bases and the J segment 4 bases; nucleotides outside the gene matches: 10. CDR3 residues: CASSQGGSVGTEAFF. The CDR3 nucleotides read TGCGCCAGCAGCCAAGGGGGCAGCGTTGGCACTGAAGCTTTCTTT.

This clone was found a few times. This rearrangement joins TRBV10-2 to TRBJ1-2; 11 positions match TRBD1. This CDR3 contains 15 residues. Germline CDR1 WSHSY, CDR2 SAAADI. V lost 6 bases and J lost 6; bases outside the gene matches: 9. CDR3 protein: CASRPGQGAVDGYTF. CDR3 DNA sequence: TGCGCCAGCAGACCTGGACAGGGGGCTGTGGATGGCTACACCTTC.

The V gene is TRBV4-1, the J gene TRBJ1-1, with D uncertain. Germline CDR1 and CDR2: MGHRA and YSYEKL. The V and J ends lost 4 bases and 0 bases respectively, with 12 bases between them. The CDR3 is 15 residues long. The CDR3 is CASSPLGRLNTEAFF. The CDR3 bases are TGCGCCAGCAGCCCCTTAGGCAGACTGAACACTGAAGCTTTCTTT.

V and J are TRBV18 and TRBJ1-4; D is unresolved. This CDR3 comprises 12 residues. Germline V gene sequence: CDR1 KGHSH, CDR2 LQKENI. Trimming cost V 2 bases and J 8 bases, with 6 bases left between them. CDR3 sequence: CASSPGEEKLFF. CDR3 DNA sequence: TGTGCCAGCTCACCAGGGGAGGAAAAACTGTTTTTT.

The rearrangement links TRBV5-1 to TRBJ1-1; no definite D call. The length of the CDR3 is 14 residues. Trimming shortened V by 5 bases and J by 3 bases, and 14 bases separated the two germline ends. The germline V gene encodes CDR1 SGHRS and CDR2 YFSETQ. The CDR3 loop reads CASSFRTGDTEAFF. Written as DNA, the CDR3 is TGCGCCAGCAGTTTCCGGACCGGGGACACTGAAGCTTTCTTT.

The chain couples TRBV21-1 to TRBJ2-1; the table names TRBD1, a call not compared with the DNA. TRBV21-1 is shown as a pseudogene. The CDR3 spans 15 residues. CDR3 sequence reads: CASSKVWPKYNEQFF. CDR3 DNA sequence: TGTGCCAGCAGCAAAGTGTGGCCCAAATACAATGAGCAGTTCTTC.

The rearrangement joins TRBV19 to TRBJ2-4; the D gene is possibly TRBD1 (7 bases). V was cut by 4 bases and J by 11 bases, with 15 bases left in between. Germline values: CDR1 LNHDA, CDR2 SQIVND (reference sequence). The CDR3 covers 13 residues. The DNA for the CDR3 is TGTGCCAGTAGTAGGACCCAGGGGGGCGTTCAGTACTTC. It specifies CASSRTQGGVQYF.